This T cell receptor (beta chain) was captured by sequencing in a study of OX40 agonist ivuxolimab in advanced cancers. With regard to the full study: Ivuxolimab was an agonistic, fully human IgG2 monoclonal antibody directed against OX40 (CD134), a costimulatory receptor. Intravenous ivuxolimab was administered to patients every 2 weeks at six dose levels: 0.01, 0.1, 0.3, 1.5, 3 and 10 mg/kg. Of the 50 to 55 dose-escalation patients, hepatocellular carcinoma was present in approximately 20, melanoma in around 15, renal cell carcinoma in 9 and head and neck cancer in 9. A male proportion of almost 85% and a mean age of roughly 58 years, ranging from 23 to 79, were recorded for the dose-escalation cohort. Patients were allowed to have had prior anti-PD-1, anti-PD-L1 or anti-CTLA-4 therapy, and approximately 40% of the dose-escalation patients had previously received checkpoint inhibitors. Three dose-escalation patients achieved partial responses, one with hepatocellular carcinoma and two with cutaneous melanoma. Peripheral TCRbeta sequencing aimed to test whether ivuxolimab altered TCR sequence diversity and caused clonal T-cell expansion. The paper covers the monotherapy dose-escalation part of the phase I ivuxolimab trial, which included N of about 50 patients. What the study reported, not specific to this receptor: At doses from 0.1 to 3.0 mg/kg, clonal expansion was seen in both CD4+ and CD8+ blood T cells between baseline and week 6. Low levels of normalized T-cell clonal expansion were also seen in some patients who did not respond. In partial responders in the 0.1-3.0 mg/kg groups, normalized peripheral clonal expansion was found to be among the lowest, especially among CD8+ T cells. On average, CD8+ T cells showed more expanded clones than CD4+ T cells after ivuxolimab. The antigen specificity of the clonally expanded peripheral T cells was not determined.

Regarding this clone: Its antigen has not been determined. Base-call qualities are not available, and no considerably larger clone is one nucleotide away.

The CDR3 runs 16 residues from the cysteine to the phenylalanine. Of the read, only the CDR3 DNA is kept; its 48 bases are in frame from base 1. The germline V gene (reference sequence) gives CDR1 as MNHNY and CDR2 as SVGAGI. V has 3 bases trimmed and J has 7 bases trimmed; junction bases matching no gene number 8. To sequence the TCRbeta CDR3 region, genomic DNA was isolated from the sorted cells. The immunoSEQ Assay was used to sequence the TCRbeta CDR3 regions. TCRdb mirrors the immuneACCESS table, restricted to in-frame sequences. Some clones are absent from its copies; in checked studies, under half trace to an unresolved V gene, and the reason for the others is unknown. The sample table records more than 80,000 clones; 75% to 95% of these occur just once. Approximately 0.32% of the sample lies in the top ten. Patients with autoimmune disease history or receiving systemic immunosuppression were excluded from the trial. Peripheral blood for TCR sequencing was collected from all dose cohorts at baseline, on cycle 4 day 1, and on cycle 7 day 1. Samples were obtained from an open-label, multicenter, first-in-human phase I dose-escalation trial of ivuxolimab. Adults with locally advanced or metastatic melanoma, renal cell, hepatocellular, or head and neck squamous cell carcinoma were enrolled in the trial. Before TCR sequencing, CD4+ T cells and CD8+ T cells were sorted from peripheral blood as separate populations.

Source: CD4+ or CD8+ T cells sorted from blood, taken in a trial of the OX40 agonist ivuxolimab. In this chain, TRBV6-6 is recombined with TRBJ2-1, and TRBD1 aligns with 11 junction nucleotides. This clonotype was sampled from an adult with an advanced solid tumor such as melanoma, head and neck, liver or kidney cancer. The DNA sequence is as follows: TGTGCCAGCAGTTATGGGACAGGGGGTTACTCAAATGAGCAGTTCTTC. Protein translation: CASSYGTGGYSNEQFF.